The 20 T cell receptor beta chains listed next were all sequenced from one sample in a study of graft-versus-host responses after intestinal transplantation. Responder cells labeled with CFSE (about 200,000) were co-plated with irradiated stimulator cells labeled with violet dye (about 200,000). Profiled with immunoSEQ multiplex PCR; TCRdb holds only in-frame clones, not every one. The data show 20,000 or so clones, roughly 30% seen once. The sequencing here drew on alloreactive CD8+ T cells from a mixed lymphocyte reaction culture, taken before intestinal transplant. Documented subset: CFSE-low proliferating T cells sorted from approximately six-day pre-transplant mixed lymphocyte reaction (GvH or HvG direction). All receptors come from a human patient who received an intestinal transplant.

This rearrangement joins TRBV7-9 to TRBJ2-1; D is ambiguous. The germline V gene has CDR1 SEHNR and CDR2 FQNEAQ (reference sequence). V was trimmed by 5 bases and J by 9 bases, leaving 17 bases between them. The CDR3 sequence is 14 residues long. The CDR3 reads CASSDIGALGEQFF. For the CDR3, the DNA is TGTGCCAGCAGCGACATCGGAGCTCTGGGTGAGCAGTTCTTC.

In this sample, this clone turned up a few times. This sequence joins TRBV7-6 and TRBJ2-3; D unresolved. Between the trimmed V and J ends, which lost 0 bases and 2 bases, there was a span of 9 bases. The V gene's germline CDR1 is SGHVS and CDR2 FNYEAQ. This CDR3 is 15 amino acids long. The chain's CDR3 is CASSLAPFFTDTQYF. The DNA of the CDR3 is TGTGCCAGCAGCTTAGCTCCTTTTTTCACAGATACGCAGTATTTT. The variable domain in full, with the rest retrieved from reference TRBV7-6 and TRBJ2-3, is GAGVSQSPRYKVTKRGQDVALRCDPISGHVSLYWYRQALGQGPEFLTYFNYEAQQDKSGLPNDRFSAERPEGSISTLTIQRTEQRDSAMYRCASSLAPFFTDTQYFGPGTRLTVL.

CDR3 DNA: TGTGCCATCAGTGAGTGGGTAGGGGTGCCCACTGAAGCTTTCTTT. Its translation: CAISEWVGVPTEAFF. This chain uses TRBV10-3 with TRBJ1-1; TRBD1 is a possible D gene (5 bases). There are 15 residues in the CDR3. Germline V gene lookup returns CDR1 ENHRY and CDR2 SYGVKD. The V end lost 1 base, the J end lost 4 bases, and 13 bases lay between the germline ends.

CDR3 amino acids: CASSPDRLPPELFF. CDR3 DNA: TGTGCCAGCAGCCCGGACAGGCTCCCCCCGGAGCTGTTTTTT. The chain uses TRBV4-2 and TRBJ2-2, with TRBD1 matching over 7 bases. Germline loops: CDR1 LGHNA, CDR2 YNFKEQ. This CDR3 spans 14 amino acids. V trimming: 4 bases; J trimming: 10 bases; junction bases outside the gene matches: 9.

The CDR3 coding sequence is TGTGCCAGCAGAACAGGGGCTGGAAACACCATATATTTT. Translated, it gives CASRTGAGNTIYF. The chain links TRBV7-9 to TRBJ1-3, with 7 bases lining up with TRBD1. Per the germline V gene, CDR1 is SEHNR and CDR2 is FQNEAQ (reference sequence). With 6 bases clipped from V and 2 bases from J, the junction kept 1 base outside the gene matches. This CDR3 region has 13 residues.

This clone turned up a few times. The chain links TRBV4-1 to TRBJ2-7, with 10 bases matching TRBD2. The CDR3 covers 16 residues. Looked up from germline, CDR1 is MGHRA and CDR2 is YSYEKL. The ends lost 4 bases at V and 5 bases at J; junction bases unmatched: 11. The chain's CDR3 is CASSPPLDLAGDEQYF. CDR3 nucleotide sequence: TGCGCCAGCAGCCCTCCCCTCGACCTAGCGGGGGACGAGCAGTACTTC.

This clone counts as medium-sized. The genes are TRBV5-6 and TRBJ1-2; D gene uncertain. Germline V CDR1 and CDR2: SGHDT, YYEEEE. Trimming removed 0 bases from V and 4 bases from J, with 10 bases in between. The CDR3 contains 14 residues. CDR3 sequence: CASSLEESAYGYTF. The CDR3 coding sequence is TGTGCCAGCAGCTTGGAGGAGTCCGCCTATGGCTACACCTTC.

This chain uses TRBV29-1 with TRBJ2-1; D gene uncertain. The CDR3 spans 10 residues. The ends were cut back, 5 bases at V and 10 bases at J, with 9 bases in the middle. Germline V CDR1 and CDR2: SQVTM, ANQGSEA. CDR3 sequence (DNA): TGCAGCGTTCCCGATAAAGAGCAGTTCTTC. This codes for CSVPDKEQFF.

CDR3 sequence: CARGDNQPQHF. In DNA form, the CDR3 reads TGCGCAAGGGGAGACAATCAGCCCCAGCATTTT. The chain joins TRBV20-1 to TRBJ1-5; possible D gene TRBD1, 5 bases. Germline CDR1 is DFQATT and CDR2 is SNEGSKA (reference sequence). CDR3 length: 11 residues.

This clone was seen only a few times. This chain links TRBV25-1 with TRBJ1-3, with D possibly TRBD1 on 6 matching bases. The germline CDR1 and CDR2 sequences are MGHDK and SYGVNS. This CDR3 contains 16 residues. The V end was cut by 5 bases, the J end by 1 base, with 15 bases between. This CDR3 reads CASSRTQGISGNTIYF. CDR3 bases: TGTGCCAGCAGTAGAACTCAGGGGATATCTGGAAACACCATATATTTT.

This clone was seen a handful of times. CDR3 DNA sequence: TGCAGCGTTGTTGACAGGGGGAACTACGAGCAGTACTTC. Its protein product is CSVVDRGNYEQYF. V usage is TRBV29-1 and J usage is TRBJ2-7; 9 bases agree with TRBD1. The CDR3 runs 13 residues. The germline CDR1 and CDR2 sequences are SQVTM and ANQGSEA. Losses at the gene ends were 4 bases for V and 3 bases for J; bases not matched to a gene: 4.

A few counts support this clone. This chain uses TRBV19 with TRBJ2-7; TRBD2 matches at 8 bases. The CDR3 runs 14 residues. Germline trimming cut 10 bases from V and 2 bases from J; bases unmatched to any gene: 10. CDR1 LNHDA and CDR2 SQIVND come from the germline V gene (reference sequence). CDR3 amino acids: CATSPGLGAYEQYF. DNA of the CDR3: TGTGCCACGTCTCCGGGACTAGGGGCCTACGAGCAGTACTTC. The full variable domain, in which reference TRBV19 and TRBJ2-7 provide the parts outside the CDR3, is DGGITQSPKYLFRKEGQNVTLSCEQNLNHDAMYWYRQDPGQGLRLIYYSQIVNDFQKGDIAEGYSVSREKKESFPLTVTSAQKNPTAFYLCATSPGLGAYEQYFGPGTRLTVT.

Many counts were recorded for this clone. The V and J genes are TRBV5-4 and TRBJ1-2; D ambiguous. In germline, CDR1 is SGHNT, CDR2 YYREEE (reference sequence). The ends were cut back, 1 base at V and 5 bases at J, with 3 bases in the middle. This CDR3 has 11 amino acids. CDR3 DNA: TGTGCCAGCAGCTTGTTTTATGGCTACACCTTC. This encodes CASSLFYGYTF.

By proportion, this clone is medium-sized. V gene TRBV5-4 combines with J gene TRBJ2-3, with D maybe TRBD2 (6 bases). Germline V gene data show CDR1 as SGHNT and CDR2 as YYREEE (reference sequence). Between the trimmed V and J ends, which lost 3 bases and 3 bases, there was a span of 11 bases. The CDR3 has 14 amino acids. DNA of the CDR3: TGTGCCAGCAGCTGGGTAGGAGGGACAGATACGCAGTATTTT. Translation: CASSWVGGTDTQYF. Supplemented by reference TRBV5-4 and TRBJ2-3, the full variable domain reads ETGVTQSPTHLIKTRGQQVTLRCSSQSGHNTVSWYQQALGQGPQFIFQYYREEENGRGNFPPRFSGLQFPNYSSELNVNALELDDSALYLCASSWVGGTDTQYFGPGTRLTVL.

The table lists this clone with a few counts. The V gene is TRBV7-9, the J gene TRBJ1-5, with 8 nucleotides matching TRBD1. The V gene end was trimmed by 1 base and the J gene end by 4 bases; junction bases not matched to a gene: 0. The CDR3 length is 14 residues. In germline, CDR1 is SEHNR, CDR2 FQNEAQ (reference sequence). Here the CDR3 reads CASSLGTGNQPQHF. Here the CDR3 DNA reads TGTGCCAGCAGCTTAGGGACAGGGAATCAGCCCCAGCATTTT.

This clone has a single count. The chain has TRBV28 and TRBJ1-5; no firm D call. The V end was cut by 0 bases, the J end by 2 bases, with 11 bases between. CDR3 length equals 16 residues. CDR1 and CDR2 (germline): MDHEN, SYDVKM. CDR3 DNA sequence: TGTGCCAGCAGTTTATGGTTATGGTGGGGCAATCAGCCCCAGCATTTT. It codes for CASSLWLWWGNQPQHF.

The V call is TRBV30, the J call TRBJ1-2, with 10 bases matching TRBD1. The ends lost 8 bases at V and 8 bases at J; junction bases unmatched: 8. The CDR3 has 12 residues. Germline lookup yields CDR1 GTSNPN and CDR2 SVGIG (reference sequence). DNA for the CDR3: TGTGCCACCCGACAGGGGGCTCACGGCTACACCTTC. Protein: CATRQGAHGYTF.

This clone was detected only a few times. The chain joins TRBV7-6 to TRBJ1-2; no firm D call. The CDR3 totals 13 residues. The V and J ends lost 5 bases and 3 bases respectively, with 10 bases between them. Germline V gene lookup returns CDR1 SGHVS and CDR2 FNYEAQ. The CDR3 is CASSGNTYYGYTF. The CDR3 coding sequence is TGTGCCAGCAGCGGTAACACCTACTATGGCTACACCTTC.

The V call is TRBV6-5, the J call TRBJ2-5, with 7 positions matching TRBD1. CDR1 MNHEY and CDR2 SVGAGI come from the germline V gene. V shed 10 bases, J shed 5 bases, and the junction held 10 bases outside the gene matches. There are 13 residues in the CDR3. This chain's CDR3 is CATKNRGYETQYF. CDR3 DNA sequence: TGTGCCACCAAGAACAGGGGTTATGAGACCCAGTACTTC.

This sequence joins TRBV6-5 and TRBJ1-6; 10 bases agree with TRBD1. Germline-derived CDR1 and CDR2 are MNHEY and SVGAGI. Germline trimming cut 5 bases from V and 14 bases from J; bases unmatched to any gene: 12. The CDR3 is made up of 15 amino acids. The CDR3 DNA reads TGTGCCAGCAGTAAAATGGACAGGGGGAATTTGTCCCTCCACTTT. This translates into CASSKMDRGNLSLHF.